A selection of T cell receptor beta chains follows, all from one sample in a study of blood T cell repertoires in COVID-19. The table came from immunoSEQ multiplex PCR; TCRdb's copy has only in-frame clones and leaves some out. The data hold tens of thousands of clones, with roughly 80% observed a single time. Sequenced material: peripheral blood. The source of these receptors is an older man with acute or convalescent COVID-19. CDR3s include the opening cysteine and the closing phenylalanine or tryptophan. D genes are given only for firm matches. Size is stated for part of the rows, as once, few or many counts, or as a class when the clone is expanded.

j_call clone_size d_call v_call cdr3_nt cdr3_aa
TRBJ1-1 . . TRBV27 TGTGCCAGCACTTCCAGGGGGAACACTGAAGCTTTCTTT CASTSRGNTEAFF
TRBJ1-5 . TRBD1 TRBV19 TGTGCCAGTAGTTCCCAGAGGACAGGTACCCAGCATTTT CASSSQRTGTQHF
TRBJ1-6 few . TRBV10-3 TGTGCCATCGGGCACAGTGATTCACCCCTCCACTTT CAIGHSDSPLHF
TRBJ1-6 once . TRBV5-6 TGTGCCAGCAGCTTGCCGGGGACACTTAATTCACCCCTCCACTTT CASSLPGTLNSPLHF
TRBJ2-3 . TRBD2 TRBV27 TGTGCCAGCAGTGGTAGCGGGAGGGGAGATACGCAGTATTTT CASSGSGRGDTQYF
TRBJ1-4 . . TRBV28 TGTGCCAGCAGTTTACGGACAACCCACAATGAAAAACTGTTTTTT CASSLRTTHNEKLFF
TRBJ1-6 . . TRBV28 TGTGCCAGCAGTTTGACAGCGATTATGTCACCCCTCCACTTT CASSLTAIMSPLHF
TRBJ2-7 . . TRBV7-9 TGTGCCAGCAGCTCAAACCGCGGTTCATCATTCGACGAGCAGTACTTC CASSSNRGSSFDEQYF
TRBJ1-4 . . TRBV9 TGTGCCAGCAGCGTAGGACAGATTAATGAAAAACTGTTTTTT CASSVGQINEKLFF
TRBJ1-4 few TRBD1 TRBV4-1 TGCGCCAGCAGCCAAGCCGGACAGGGGAATGAAAAACTGTTTTTT CASSQAGQGNEKLFF
TRBJ1-1 . . TRBV3-1/TRBV3-2 TGTGCCCGCAGCCAAGGTCGGGGGGCGGGGGCTTTCTTT CARSQGRGAGAFF
TRBJ2-7 once TRBD2 TRBV5-1 TGCGCCAGCAGCTTGTTGGCGGGGGGGAATACACCCTACGAGCAGTACTTC CASSLLAGGNTPYEQYF
TRBJ2-2 few . TRBV19 TGTGCCAGTAAAGCGATGTCGAACACCGGGGAGCTGTTTTTT CASKAMSNTGELFF
TRBJ2-7 . . TRBV2 TGTGCCAGCAGTGAGCCAACGGGGTCTTACGAGCAGTACTTC CASSEPTGSYEQYF
TRBJ1-1 few . TRBV27 TGTGCCAGCAGCATGACGAGGGAAACCGGAACAAGGATTTTCTTT CASSMTRETGTRIFF
TRBJ1-3 . TRBD1 TRBV11-2 TGTGCCAGCAGGCCGGACAGGATCCGAAACACCATATATTTT CASRPDRIRNTIYF